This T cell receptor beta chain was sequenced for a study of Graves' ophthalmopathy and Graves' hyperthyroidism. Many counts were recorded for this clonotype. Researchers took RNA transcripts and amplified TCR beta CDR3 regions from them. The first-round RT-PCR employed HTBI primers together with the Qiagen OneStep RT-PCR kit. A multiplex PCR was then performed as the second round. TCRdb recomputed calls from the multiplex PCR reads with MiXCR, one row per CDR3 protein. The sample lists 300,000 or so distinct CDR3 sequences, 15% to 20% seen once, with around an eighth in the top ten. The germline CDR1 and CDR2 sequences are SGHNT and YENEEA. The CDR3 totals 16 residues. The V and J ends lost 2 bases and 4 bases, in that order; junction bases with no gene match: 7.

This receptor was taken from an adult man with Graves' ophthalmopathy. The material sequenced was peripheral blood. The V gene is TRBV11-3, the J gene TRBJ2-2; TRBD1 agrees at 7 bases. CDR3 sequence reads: CASSLLKGGGTGELFF. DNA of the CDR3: TGTGCCAGCAGCTTACTTAAAGGGGGCGGCACCGGGGAGCTGTTTTTT.